Listed below are T cell receptor beta chains from one sample, sequenced in a study of T cell repertoires in cytomegalovirus infection. From the reads, TCRdb called clonotypes with MiXCR, one entry per CDR3 protein. The sample has over 300,000 distinct CDR3 sequences, 9.5% seen once. The sequenced sample consisted of PBMCs. All receptors come from a human donor in good health (CMV status not recorded). Some clones in this sample may be carry-over from other donors' samples. CDR3s include the opening cysteine and the closing phenylalanine or tryptophan. A D gene is named only where the DNA matches it firmly. Not all rows give a size; the values are once, few, many and, for expanded clones, a class.

few,TRBJ1-1,.,TRBV12-3/TRBV12-4,TGTGCCAGCAGCCTAACAGGGCGAGACGGCACTGAAGCTTTCTTT,CASSLTGRDGTEAFF
many,TRBJ2-1,.,TRBV28,TGTGCCAGCAGTTCTCAAACTCAAAGCTACAATGAGCAGTTCTTC,CASSSQTQSYNEQFF
.,TRBJ2-7,TRBD1,TRBV7-8,TGTGCCAGCAGCTCCCTGACAGGGCATCTGGAGCAGTACTTC,CASSSLTGHLEQYF
.,TRBJ2-2,.,TRBV12-3/TRBV12-4,TGTGCCAGCAGGGTGAGGTTGACCGGGGAGCTGTTTTTT,CASRVRLTGELFF
.,TRBJ2-7,.,TRBV12-5,TGTGCTAGTGGTTCCACCGGGCGAGGGGACTACGAGCAGTACTTC,CASGSTGRGDYEQYF
many,TRBJ1-1,TRBD1,TRBV11-2,TGTGCCAGCAGACATGTTCAGGGGGCGCCCCACGAGGCTTTCTTT,CASRHVQGAPHEAFF
many,TRBJ1-4,.,TRBV27,TGTGCCAGCAGTGGGTCGGGGCCCCATGCAACTAATGAAAAACTGTTTTTT,CASSGSGPHATNEKLFF
few,TRBJ1-1,TRBD1,TRBV19,TGTGCCAGTAGTACTTCGACAGGGGCGATCACTGAAGCTTTCTTT,CASSTSTGAITEAFF
.,TRBJ1-6,.,TRBV7-3,TGTGCCAGCAGCCGGAAGGACTCCTATAATTCACCCCTCCACTTT,CASSRKDSYNSPLHF
many,TRBJ2-1,.,TRBV14,TGCGCCAGCAGCCTGTACAATGAGCAGTTCTTC,CASSLYNEQFF
.,TRBJ1-1,.,TRBV30,TGTGCCTGCCCCGGGACAAATATTATAGGAGCTTTCTTT,CACPGTNIIGAFF
few,TRBJ2-1,TRBD2,TRBV9,TGTGCCAGCAGCGTAGGAGGCGGGGGGGCTCAGGATGAGCAGTTCTTC,CASSVGGGGAQDEQFF
.,TRBJ2-5,.,TRBV24-1,TGTGCCACCAGTGATGTCCGGCCGGAGACCCAGTACTTC,CATSDVRPETQYF
many,TRBJ1-1,.,TRBV7-8,TGTGCCAGCAGCCCCGCCCGGTCAAAGCGGCACACTGAAGCTTTCTTT,CASSPARSKRHTEAFF
.,TRBJ1-2,TRBD1,TRBV6-1,TGTGCCAGCAGTGAAGGGACAGGAAATAACTATGGCTACACCTTC,CASSEGTGNNYGYTF
.,TRBJ2-7,.,TRBV6-1,TGTGCCAGCAGTCATCAGGGGTTCTCCTACGAGCAGTACTTC,CASSHQGFSYEQYF
.,TRBJ1-4,.,TRBV15,TGTGCCACCAGCAGCGGTCAGAAACTGTTTTTT,CATSSGQKLFF
.,TRBJ2-2,TRBD1,TRBV12-3/TRBV12-4,TGTGCCAGCTGTCCCACAGGGGGCACCGGGGAGCTGTTTTTT,CASCPTGGTGELFF
few,TRBJ2-1,.,TRBV12-3/TRBV12-4,TGTGCCAGCAGTCCCACATTTGGGGGAGAGCAGTTCTTC,CASSPTFGGEQFF
many,TRBJ1-6,.,TRBV7-2,TGTGCCAGCACCTCGGGGGCCAGGGTAAATTCACCCCTCCACTTT,CASTSGARVNSPLHF
few,TRBJ1-5,.,TRBV12-3/TRBV12-4,TGTGCCAGCAGTTTACAGTCCCGCAATCAGCCCCAGCATTTT,CASSLQSRNQPQHF
.,TRBJ1-2,.,TRBV24-1,TGTGCCAGCGGAGGACGGTCTAACTATGGCTACACCTTC,CASGGRSNYGYTF
many,TRBJ1-3,.,TRBV4-3,TGCGCCAGCAGCCAAGGCTGGGGAGCGTTCTCTGGAAACACCATATATTTT,CASSQGWGAFSGNTIYF
.,TRBJ2-1,TRBD2,TRBV5-1,TGCGCCAGCAGTCACGGACTAGCGGGGGGGCTTATCATCTCCTACAATGAGCAGTTCTTC,CASSHGLAGGLIISYNEQFF
.,TRBJ1-6,TRBD1,TRBV27,TGTGCCAGCAGTTTAGGACAGGGGATCTATAATTCACCCCTCCACTTT,CASSLGQGIYNSPLHF
many,TRBJ1-2,.,TRBV12-3/TRBV12-4,TGTGCCAGCAGTCCCCCCCTTTACTATGGCTACACCTTC,CASSPPLYYGYTF
many,TRBJ1-2,.,TRBV7-2,TGTGCCAGCAGCTTAAGGCGCGTGGGGACACCCGCTAACTATGGCTACACCTTC,CASSLRRVGTPANYGYTF
few,TRBJ1-5,TRBD1,TRBV6-1,TGTGCCAGCAGCGAGGACAGGGGCTACAATCAGCCCCAGCATTTT,CASSEDRGYNQPQHF
.,TRBJ1-6,.,TRBV20-1,TGCAGTGCTAGAGGGGAGCGGGAATATAATTCACCCCTCCACTTT,CSARGEREYNSPLHF
few,TRBJ1-5,.,TRBV6-6,TGTGCCAGCAGTTACTCGAGGGGTGCGGAGCAGCCCCAGCATTTT,CASSYSRGAEQPQHF
.,TRBJ2-5,.,TRBV7-9,TGTGCCAGCAGCTTAATGGGAGAGACCCAGTACTTC,CASSLMGETQYF
few,TRBJ2-7,.,TRBV7-9,TGTGCCAGCAGCTTAGCGGGTCAGAGCTACGAGCAGTACTTC,CASSLAGQSYEQYF
many,TRBJ2-7,.,TRBV7-9,TGTGCCAGCAGCCCTATCGATGGAGCGAGGTACTTC,CASSPIDGARYF
many,TRBJ1-1,.,TRBV6-5,TGTGCCAGCTCTCACGACGCCTTCGGCACTGAAGCTTTCTTT,CASSHDAFGTEAFF
many,TRBJ1-2,.,TRBV3-1,TGTGCCAGCAGCCAAGATCGGCCGGGCTATGGCTACACCTTC,CASSQDRPGYGYTF
.,TRBJ2-1,.,TRBV7-9,TGTGCCAGCAGCTTACGGGACGCTCAGCAGTTCTTC,CASSLRDAQQFF